These T cell receptor beta chains were read from a single sample in a study of OX40 agonist ivuxolimab in advanced cancers. Libraries were prepared by immunoSEQ multiplex PCR; TCRdb keeps only in-frame clonotypes and omits some of them. The sample has about 36,000 clones, around two thirds seen once. The specimen was CD4+ or CD8+ T cells sorted from blood, collected in a trial of the OX40 agonist ivuxolimab. Receptors were obtained from an adult with an advanced solid tumor such as melanoma, head and neck, liver or kidney cancer. CDR3s include the opening cysteine and the closing phenylalanine or tryptophan. The D gene is left open where the match is weak. Clone sizes are given selectively: once, few, many, or a class where the clone is expanded.

J: TRBJ1-4
V: TRBV5-6
size: .
D: .
CDR3: CASSPATNEKLFF
DNA: TGTGCCAGCAGTCCCGCGACTAATGAAAAACTGTTTTTT

J: TRBJ1-1
V: TRBV6-1
size: once
D: .
CDR3: CASSVRNSQGSTEAFF
DNA: TGTGCCAGCAGTGTTCGTAACAGCCAAGGAAGCACTGAAGCTTTCTTT

J: TRBJ2-5
V: TRBV28
size: .
D: .
CDR3: CASSNRAQETQYF
DNA: TGTGCCAGCAGTAACCGGGCACAAGAGACCCAGTACTTC

J: TRBJ2-5
V: TRBV6-5
size: .
D: .
CDR3: CASSYGRQETQYF
DNA: TGTGCCAGCAGTTACGGCCGTCAAGAGACCCAGTACTTC

J: TRBJ1-1
V: TRBV19
size: .
D: .
CDR3: CASSIGEGFTEAFF
DNA: TGTGCCAGTAGTATAGGTGAGGGTTTCACTGAAGCTTTCTTT

J: TRBJ2-2
V: TRBV27
size: .
D: .
CDR3: CASRGLINTGELFF
DNA: TGTGCCAGCAGAGGACTGATCAACACCGGGGAGCTGTTTTTT

J: TRBJ2-7
V: TRBV5-4
size: .
D: .
CDR3: CASSTGVTAYGGEQYF
DNA: TGTGCCAGCAGCACGGGGGTAACAGCCTACGGCGGCGAGCAGTACTTC

J: TRBJ2-5
V: TRBV29-1
size: .
D: .
CDR3: CSVETLDSRTGSTQYF
DNA: TGCAGCGTTGAAACGTTGGACAGTCGGACGGGATCGACCCAGTACTTC

J: TRBJ1-2
V: TRBV28
size: .
D: TRBD1
CDR3: CASSLFRQGEANYGYTF
DNA: TGTGCCAGCAGTTTATTTAGACAGGGTGAAGCTAACTATGGCTACACCTTC

J: TRBJ1-5
V: TRBV15
size: medium-sized
D: .
CDR3: CATRLTGTNQPQHF
DNA: TGTGCCACCAGGCTCACAGGGACAAATCAGCCCCAGCATTTT

J: TRBJ1-2
V: TRBV30
size: few
D: .
CDR3: CTISPNYGYTF
DNA: TGTACAATCTCACCCAACTATGGCTACACCTTC

J: TRBJ1-2
V: TRBV19
size: .
D: .
CDR3: CASSLRDGANYGYTF
DNA: TGTGCCAGTAGTCTAAGGGACGGAGCTAACTATGGCTACACCTTC

J: TRBJ2-5
V: TRBV27
size: .
D: TRBD1
CDR3: CASSLNRGETQYF
DNA: TGTGCCAGCAGTTTGAACAGGGGAGAGACCCAGTACTTC

J: TRBJ1-2
V: TRBV28
size: few
D: .
CDR3: CASRDPGRGAGYTF
DNA: TGTGCCAGCAGAGACCCTGGCAGGGGCGCAGGCTACACCTTC

J: TRBJ2-2
V: TRBV9
size: .
D: .
CDR3: CASSVGAGWDTGELFF
DNA: TGTGCCAGCAGCGTAGGGGCAGGGTGGGACACCGGGGAGCTGTTTTTT

J: TRBJ2-5
V: TRBV5-1
size: .
D: .
CDR3: CASSANDLRGTQYF
DNA: TGCGCCAGCAGCGCTAACGATCTGCGGGGGACCCAGTACTTC

J: TRBJ1-2
V: TRBV28
size: once
D: .
CDR3: CASSSDSFNGYTF
DNA: TGTGCCAGCAGTTCGGACAGTTTTAATGGCTACACCTTC

J: TRBJ1-1
V: TRBV5-1
size: .
D: .
CDR3: CASSSGTGPGSEAFF
DNA: TGCGCCAGCAGCAGCGGCACCGGGCCCGGCTCTGAAGCTTTCTTT

J: TRBJ1-6
V: TRBV19
size: .
D: .
CDR3: CASTEGYNSPLHF
DNA: TGTGCCAGTACGGAGGGCTATAATTCACCCCTCCACTTT

J: TRBJ2-7
V: TRBV9
size: .
D: TRBD1
CDR3: CASSVGQGVSYEQYF
DNA: TGTGCCAGCAGCGTAGGACAGGGCGTCTCCTACGAGCAGTACTTC

J: TRBJ1-1
V: TRBV2
size: .
D: .
CDR3: CASILKIGIGTEAFF
DNA: TGTGCCAGCATTCTGAAGATCGGGATCGGCACTGAAGCTTTCTTT

J: TRBJ1-1
V: TRBV5-1
size: .
D: .
CDR3: CASGEQGRGTEAFF
DNA: TGCGCCAGCGGGGAACAGGGTAGGGGCACTGAAGCTTTCTTT

J: TRBJ1-1
V: TRBV6-6
size: once
D: .
CDR3: CASARSRANTEAFF
DNA: TGTGCCAGCGCGAGGAGCAGGGCGAACACTGAAGCTTTCTTT

J: TRBJ1-2
V: TRBV5-1
size: .
D: .
CDR3: CASSYAGAFYGYTF
DNA: TGCGCCAGCAGCTACGCAGGGGCCTTTTATGGCTACACCTTC

J: TRBJ2-7
V: TRBV6-5
size: .
D: .
CDR3: CASSLTGTYEQYF
DNA: TGTGCCAGCAGTTTAACAGGGACCTACGAGCAGTACTTC

J: TRBJ2-1
V: TRBV6-1
size: .
D: .
CDR3: CASSVARHNEQFF
DNA: TGTGCCAGCAGTGTGGCTAGGCACAATGAGCAGTTCTTC

J: TRBJ1-1
V: TRBV5-5
size: .
D: .
CDR3: CASSARGAAAEAFF
DNA: TGTGCCAGCAGCGCTAGGGGGGCCGCGGCTGAAGCTTTCTTT

J: TRBJ1-2
V: TRBV28
size: .
D: .
CDR3: CASSYGGHYGYTF
DNA: TGTGCCAGCAGTTACGGCGGACACTATGGCTACACCTTC

J: TRBJ1-4
V: TRBV29-1
size: .
D: TRBD1
CDR3: CSVAGTGTGEKLFF
DNA: TGCAGCGTTGCCGGGACAGGGACGGGCGAAAAACTGTTTTTT

J: TRBJ1-2
V: TRBV6-6
size: .
D: .
CDR3: CASQPYPPVNGYTF
DNA: TGTGCCAGCCAACCTTACCCGCCGGTCAATGGCTACACCTTC

J: TRBJ1-4
V: TRBV10-2
size: .
D: .
CDR3: CASRRAGTAEKLFF
DNA: TGCGCCAGCAGGCGGGCAGGGACCGCCGAAAAACTGTTTTTT

J: TRBJ1-5
V: TRBV5-6
size: .
D: .
CDR3: CASSLPGDQPQHF
DNA: TGTGCCAGCAGCTTGCCCGGGGACCAGCCCCAGCATTTT

J: TRBJ2-3
V: TRBV7-9
size: .
D: TRBD2
CDR3: CASYPPSGGAVVADTQYF
DNA: TGTGCCAGCTACCCCCCCAGCGGGGGGGCCGTAGTGGCAGATACGCAGTATTTT

J: TRBJ2-7
V: TRBV6-1
size: once
D: .
CDR3: CASSLRGYEYEQYF
DNA: TGTGCCAGCAGTCTTAGGGGGTACGAGTACGAGCAGTACTTC

J: TRBJ1-3
V: TRBV18
size: .
D: .
CDR3: CASSPTKEIYTIYF
DNA: TGTGCCAGCTCACCAACGAAGGAAATTTACACCATATATTTT

J: TRBJ1-2
V: TRBV14
size: few
D: .
CDR3: CASSQRTYGYTF
DNA: TGTGCCAGCAGCCAAAGGACCTATGGCTACACCTTC

J: TRBJ1-2
V: TRBV18
size: .
D: .
CDR3: CASSPDWSGYTF
DNA: TGTGCCAGCTCACCCGACTGGAGTGGCTACACCTTC

J: TRBJ2-1
V: TRBV25-1
size: .
D: .
CDR3: CASSREKAGNEQFF
DNA: TGTGCCAGCAGTAGGGAGAAGGCGGGGAATGAGCAGTTCTTC

J: TRBJ1-2
V: TRBV7-9
size: .
D: .
CDR3: CASSLSGTPANYGYTF
DNA: TGTGCCAGCAGCTTGTCCGGGACACCAGCTAACTATGGCTACACCTTC

J: TRBJ1-5
V: TRBV2
size: .
D: .
CDR3: CASCPPGRQPQHF
DNA: TGTGCCAGTTGCCCTCCAGGGCGACAGCCCCAGCATTTT